Presented here are 3 T cell receptor beta chains from one specimen sequenced in a study of CD8 T cells in Susac syndrome. Random hexamers served to reverse transcribe roughly 0.5 to 1 ug RNA. TCRdb re-called the immunoSEQ multiplex PCR reads through MiXCR, storing one row per CDR3 protein. The sample has roughly 200,000 distinct CDR3 sequences, 90% to 95% seen once. Specimen: CD4+ T cells from PBMCs. The source is a human donor in good health.

This clonotype occurred once. V usage is TRBV20-1 and J usage is TRBJ2-7; 15 bases fit TRBD2. CDR3 size: 13 residues. Germline-derived CDR1 and CDR2 are DFQATT and SNEGSKA (reference sequence). V shed 7 bases, J shed 4 bases, and the junction held 2 bases outside the gene matches. CDR3 sequence: CSGGTSGGYEQYF. The CDR3 nucleotides are TGCAGTGGCGGGACTAGCGGGGGGTACGAGCAGTACTTC.

The rearrangement joins TRBV11-2 to TRBJ2-7, with D hard to call. V gave up 2 bases and J gave up 0 bases, with 2 bases separating them. CDR3 length: 12 residues. CDR1 and CDR2 (germline): SGHAT, FQNNGV. The CDR3 DNA reads TGTGCCAGCAGCTTACCCTCCTACGAGCAGTACTTC. Protein product: CASSLPSYEQYF.

In this sample, this clonotype turned up once. V gene TRBV6-4 combines with J gene TRBJ2-7; D is ambiguous. The V gene's germline CDR1 is MRHNA and CDR2 SNTAGT. V lost 6 bases and J lost 5, with 17 bases in between. There are 14 residues in the CDR3. CDR3 DNA: TGTGCCAGCAGCGGGTGGGGTCCTAGTAACGAGCAGTACGTC. Amino acid sequence: CASSGWGPSNEQYV.